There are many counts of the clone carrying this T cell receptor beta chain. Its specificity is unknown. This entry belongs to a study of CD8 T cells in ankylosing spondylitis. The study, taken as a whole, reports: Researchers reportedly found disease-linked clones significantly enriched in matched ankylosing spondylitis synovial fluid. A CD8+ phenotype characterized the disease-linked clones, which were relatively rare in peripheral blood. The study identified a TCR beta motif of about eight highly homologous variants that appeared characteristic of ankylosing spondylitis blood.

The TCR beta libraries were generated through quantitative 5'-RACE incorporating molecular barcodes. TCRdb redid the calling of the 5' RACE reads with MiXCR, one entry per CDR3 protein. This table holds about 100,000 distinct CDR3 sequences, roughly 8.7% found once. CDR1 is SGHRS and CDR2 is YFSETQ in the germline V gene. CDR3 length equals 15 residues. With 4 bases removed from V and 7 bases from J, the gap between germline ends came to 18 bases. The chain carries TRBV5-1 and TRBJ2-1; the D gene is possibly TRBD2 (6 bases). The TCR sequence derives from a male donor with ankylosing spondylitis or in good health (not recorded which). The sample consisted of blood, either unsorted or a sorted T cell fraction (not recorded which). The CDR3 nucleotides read TGCGCCAGCAGCCACCGGACTACAGCACTAAATGAGCAGTTCTTC. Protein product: CASSHRTTALNEQFF. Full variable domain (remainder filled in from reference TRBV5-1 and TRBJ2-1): KAGVTQTPRYLIKTRGQQVTLSCSPISGHRSVSWYQQTPGQGLQFLFEYFSETQRNKGNFPGRFSGRQFSNSRSEMNVSTLELGDSALYLCASSHRTTALNEQFFGPGTRLTVL.